The present T cell receptor beta chain was sequenced within a study of shared clonotypes between healthy human individuals. Generated by immunoSEQ multiplex PCR, the TCRdb table keeps only in-frame clones and is missing some. Among 200,000 to 250,000 clones listed, about 69% were seen once. Germline V CDR1 and CDR2: SGHTA, FQGNSA. The V gene end was trimmed by 1 base and the J gene end by 9 bases; junction bases not matched to a gene: 3. The CDR3 loop spans 15 amino acids. This TCR was recovered from a man younger than 40 in good health. Sequencing used memory CD4+ T cells sorted from blood. Subset noted: CD45RA-negative fraction. J is TRBJ2-1 and V is TRBV7-2; 13 bases fit TRBD2. Written as DNA, the CDR3 is TGTGCCAGCAGCTTAGGACTAGCGGGAGGTTCTGAGCAGTTCTTC. It is translated as CASSLGLAGGSEQFF.